The text below deals with one TCR beta chain. As yet, its antigen is unknown. The data derive from a study of cytomegalovirus exposure and HLA in healthy donors. Study-level results: Sequencing depth across donors, presence/absence analyses assumed, was roughly uniform.

The J segment lost 7 bases and the V segment lost 1 base, leaving 21 bases of the junction unmatched. Germline CDR1 MNHNS, CDR2 SASEGT. The length of the CDR3 is 21 residues. Primers: 60 Vbeta forward and 13 Jbeta reverse. Clones were sequenced by immunoSEQ multiplex PCR, and TCRdb holds only the in-frame ones, with some missing. The profile shows roughly 150,000 clones, roughly 79% of them singletons. The chain combines TRBV6-1 with TRBJ1-6, with TRBD1 matching 8 bases. This clonotype was obtained from a woman aged 25 to 39 in good health and CMV-seronegative. The sequenced sample consisted of PBMCs. The CDR3 here is CASSEERMGTGLSKGNSPLHF. DNA for the CDR3: TGTGCCAGCAGTGAAGAACGGATGGGGACAGGCCTCTCCAAGGGGAATTCACCCCTCCACTTT.